This paragraph reports one T cell receptor (beta chain). Antigen specificity is unknown. This record belongs to a study of T cell responses to AZD1222 COVID-19 vaccine. Clones were read by immunoSEQ multiplex PCR, and TCRdb kept only the in-frame ones, dropping some. The data show over 100,000 clones, about nine tenths seen once. Broader study findings: Clonal diversity was possibly underestimated, and the donors were mostly white British, with more females. None of the repertoires were sampled until the peak T cell response had passed. Among those given AZD1222, only 5 to 7 were seropositive at baseline.

Trimming removed 2 bases at V and 6 bases at J, with 16 bases between. The CDR3 has 15 amino acids. CDR1 is SGHTA and CDR2 is FQGNSA in the germline V gene. The source is an adult in good health. The sequences come from peripheral blood, collected on day 0 of AZD1222 vaccination. The chain couples TRBV7-2 to TRBJ1-1; tentatively, D is TRBD1 (5 bases). The CDR3 reads CASSLRFQGNAEAFF. DNA for the CDR3: TGTGCCAGCAGCTTACGATTTCAGGGCAACGCTGAAGCTTTCTTT.